Following are 28 T cell receptor beta chains from one sample sequenced in a study of blood T cells in healthy people across ages. With a J-beta primer mix and a sample-barcoded 5' primer, a second PCR ran about 6 to 11 cycles. Via MiXCR, TCRdb re-called the 5' RACE reads, giving one row per CDR3 protein. The repertoire holds almost 550,000 distinct CDR3 sequences, 24% seen once, with 8.5% to 9.5% in the top ten. These sequences were also reported in another study, on T cells of mothers and their children.

The sample taken for sequencing was blood. These TCRs come from a boy aged 5-17 years in good health.

This clonotype was seen a handful of times. The chain links TRBV7-9 to TRBJ1-4; the match to TRBD1 covers 9 bases. The CDR3 runs 15 residues. With 5 bases clipped from V and 6 bases from J, the junction kept 7 bases outside the gene matches. CDR1 is SEHNR, CDR2 FQNEAQ, per germline (reference sequence). The CDR3 sequence is CASSPSGQGHEKLFF. The DNA for the CDR3 is TGTGCCAGCAGCCCGTCGGGACAGGGCCATGAAAAACTGTTTTTT.

The chain carries TRBV4-2 and TRBJ1-5; no clear D. This CDR3 has 16 residues. The ends were cut back, 0 bases at V and 5 bases at J, with 14 bases in the middle. Germline-derived CDR1 and CDR2 are LGHNA and YNFKEQ. The CDR3 DNA follows: TGTGCCAGCAGCCAAGAATTAATGGGATCAGATCAGCCCCAGCATTTT. Amino acid sequence: CASSQELMGSDQPQHF.

The chain joins TRBV7-6 to TRBJ1-4; TRBD1 matches at 7 bases. Per the germline V gene, CDR1 is SGHVS and CDR2 is FNYEAQ. The CDR3 is made up of 18 amino acids. V shed 1 base, J shed 2 bases, and the junction held 10 bases outside the gene matches. The CDR3 spells CASSLDLPTGVTNEKLFF. The CDR3 nucleotides are TGTGCCAGCAGCTTAGACCTTCCCACAGGGGTTACTAATGAAAAACTGTTTTTT. Drawing the rest from reference TRBV7-6 and TRBJ1-4, the complete variable domain is GAGVSQSPRYKVTKRGQDVALRCDPISGHVSLYWYRQALGQGPEFLTYFNYEAQQDKSGLPNDRFSAERPEGSISTLTIQRTEQRDSAMYRCASSLDLPTGVTNEKLFFGSGTQLSVL.

This clonotype was picked up a small number of times. The CDR3 loop is CASSYQEPPGETQYF. CDR3 bases: TGTGCCAGCAGTTACCAGGAACCCCCAGGAGAGACCCAGTACTTC. The rearrangement uses TRBV6-2 or TRBV6-3 and TRBJ2-1; D uncertain. Gene TRBJ2-5 matches the end of the DNA better, so the J call may be wrong. The CDR3 totals 15 residues. The germline gives CDR1 MNHEY, CDR2 SVGEGT.

This clonotype was seen a handful of times. The rearrangement joins TRBV20-1 to TRBJ2-3; 7 positions agree with TRBD2. The CDR3 is made up of 14 amino acids. The trim removed 6 bases at V and 2 bases at J, leaving 8 bases unmatched. Per germline, CDR1 DFQATT and CDR2 SNEGSKA (reference sequence). CDR3: CSAPWTRTTDTQYF. DNA for the CDR3: TGCAGTGCCCCCTGGACTAGGACCACAGATACGCAGTATTTT.

This clonotype showed up just a few times. The chain joins TRBV29-1 to TRBJ2-5, with 9 bases aligning to TRBD1. CDR1 is SQVTM, CDR2 ANQGSEA, per germline. This CDR3 is built from 15 residues. The V gene end was trimmed by 4 bases and the J gene end by 5 bases; junction bases not matched to a gene: 11. The CDR3 here is CSVGTRDRVGETQYF. The CDR3 nucleotides are TGCAGCGTTGGTACCCGGGACAGGGTCGGGGAGACCCAGTACTTC.

The sample holds a few counts of this clonotype. The chain is built from TRBV5-1 and TRBJ2-5; TRBD1 might be the D (6 bases). The length of the CDR3 is 14 residues. The germline V gene has CDR1 SGHRS and CDR2 YFSETQ. V lost 4 bases and J 2 bases, leaving 12 bases between the germline ends. The CDR3 coding sequence is TGCGCCAGCAGCACACAGGGAGTGCAAGAGACCCAGTACTTC. Translation gives CASSTQGVQETQYF.

The chain is built from TRBV29-1 and TRBJ2-5; no firm D call. V lost 6 bases and J lost 1, with 6 bases in between. This CDR3 is built from 11 residues. CDR1 SQVTM and CDR2 ANQGSEA come from the germline V gene. The CDR3: CSVRTQETQYF. The CDR3, as DNA: TGCAGCGTCCGGACCCAAGAGACCCAGTACTTC.

The V and J genes are TRBV4-1 and TRBJ2-4, with 9 bases matching TRBD1. CDR1 MGHRA and CDR2 YSYEKL come from the germline V gene. The CDR3 is 17 amino acids. V shed 4 bases, J shed 0 bases, and the junction held 7 bases outside the gene matches. CDR3 DNA sequence: TGCGCCAGCAGCCCCCCCGGGACAGGGAGAGCCAAAAACATTCAGTACTTC. Its protein product is CASSPPGTGRAKNIQYF.

This clonotype has a count of ten or more. This chain uses TRBV12-3 or TRBV12-4 with TRBJ1-1; D gene unclear. Trimming left V 7 bases short and J 4 bases short, with 13 bases between. The CDR3 contains 13 residues. The CDR3 DNA is TGTGCCAGCAAGACTAACATTGCCACTGAAGCTTTCTTT. It translates to CASKTNIATEAFF.

This clonotype came up many times. V is TRBV9 and J is TRBJ1-5, with no clear D. Germline V gene data show CDR1 as SGDLS and CDR2 as YYNGEE. This CDR3 comprises 13 residues. Trimming removed 0 bases from V and 7 bases from J, with 8 bases in between. This CDR3 reads CASSVAGSQPQHF. The CDR3 DNA reads TGTGCCAGCAGCGTAGCGGGCAGCCAGCCCCAGCATTTT. Drawing the rest from reference TRBV9 and TRBJ1-5, the complete variable domain is DSGVTQTPKHLITATGQRVTLRCSPRSGDLSVYWYQQSLDQGLQFLIQYYNGEERAKGNILERFSAQQFPDLHSELNLSSLELGDSALYFCASSVAGSQPQHFGDGTRLSIL.

V and J are TRBV7-2 and TRBJ1-4; TRBD1 matches at 7 bases. Germline V gene data show CDR1 as SGHTA and CDR2 as FQGNSA. The CDR3 spans 16 residues. J was trimmed by 10 bases and V by 1 base; bases with no gene match: 12. CDR3 in amino acids: CASSLERAGGIGKLFF. CDR3 nucleotide sequence: TGTGCCAGCAGCTTAGAAAGGGCAGGGGGGATCGGAAAACTGTTTTTT.

J is TRBJ2-1 and V is TRBV27; 7 bases map to TRBD1. With 2 bases clipped from V and 4 bases from J, the junction kept 5 bases outside the gene matches. CDR1 is MNHEY, CDR2 SMNVEV, per germline (reference sequence). This CDR3 has 15 residues. Written as DNA, the CDR3 is TGTGCCAGCAGTTTAGGGGACAGTCTGTACAATGAGCAGTTCTTC. It yields the protein CASSLGDSLYNEQFF.

This clonotype was seen only a few times. This sequence joins TRBV5-1 and TRBJ2-7; 12 bases agree with TRBD1. The CDR3 totals 18 residues. Germline CDR1 and CDR2: SGHRS and YFSETQ. The trim removed 2 bases at V and 2 bases at J, leaving 11 bases unmatched. The CDR3: CASSLYGTGGAIAYEQYF. The CDR3 DNA reads TGCGCCAGCAGCTTATATGGGACAGGGGGCGCGATCGCCTACGAGCAGTACTTC.

This sequence joins TRBV19 and TRBJ2-7; D unresolved. The V end lost 2 bases, the J end lost 0 bases, and 5 bases lay between the germline ends. From germline, CDR1 is LNHDA and CDR2 SQIVND (reference sequence). This CDR3 is built from 13 residues. This CDR3 is CASSIQDSYEQYF. CDR3 coding DNA: TGTGCCAGTAGTATACAGGACTCCTACGAGCAGTACTTC.

This clonotype was seen a handful of times. The CDR3 DNA reads TGTGCCAGCAAGAGGACCTTAAATGAAAAACTGTTTTTT. It specifies CASKRTLNEKLFF. The chain carries TRBV6-5 and TRBJ1-4, with no clear D. The CDR3 totals 13 residues. V was trimmed by 7 bases and J by 5 bases, leaving 11 bases between them. Germline V gene data show CDR1 as MNHEY and CDR2 as SVGAGI.

The chain is built from TRBV20-1 and TRBJ1-1; 7 bases agree with TRBD1. The CDR3 contains 16 residues. CDR1 DFQATT and CDR2 SNEGSKA come from the germline V gene (reference sequence). V gave up 6 bases and J gave up 1 base; unmatched junction bases: 14. The CDR3 is CSAPYGGGARNTEAFF. As DNA, the CDR3 is TGCAGTGCCCCGTACGGAGGGGGCGCAAGGAACACTGAAGCTTTCTTT.

This clonotype was seen a handful of times. The chain uses TRBV4-2 and TRBJ2-1, with D perhaps TRBD2 (6 bases). The CDR3 loop spans 17 amino acids. Trimming removed 0 bases at V and 0 bases at J, with 12 bases between. CDR1 LGHNA and CDR2 YNFKEQ come from the germline V gene. The DNA for the CDR3 is TGTGCCAGCAGCCAAGAGAAGGCGGGAAGCTCCTACAATGAGCAGTTCTTC. This sequence encodes CASSQEKAGSSYNEQFF.

There are a few counts of this clonotype. The gene calls are TRBV7-8 and TRBJ2-7; TRBD1 matches 8 bases. CDR1 and CDR2 from the germline V gene are SGHVS and FQNEAQ. The V segment lost 4 bases and the J segment 3 bases; nucleotides outside the gene matches: 11. The CDR3 is 16 amino acids. The CDR3 DNA follows: TGTGCCAGCAGCTCCCGAAGGACAGGGCTCGACTACGAGCAGTACTTC. It is translated as CASSSRRTGLDYEQYF.

This clonotype was seen a few times. This chain uses TRBV5-1 with TRBJ2-1, with 9 bases identical to TRBD1. The V and J ends lost 2 bases and 0 bases, in that order; junction bases with no gene match: 12. This CDR3 is 19 amino acids long. Germline loops: CDR1 SGHRS, CDR2 YFSETQ. CDR3 nucleotide sequence: TGCGCCAGCAGCTTCCGGGACAGGGCTACAACACGCTCCTACAATGAGCAGTTCTTC. This translates into CASSFRDRATTRSYNEQFF.

This clonotype has at least ten counts. This chain joins TRBV7-2 and TRBJ2-3; 9 nucleotides line up with TRBD2. V dropped 1 base and J dropped 3; count of bases not matched to a gene: 11. The CDR3 spans 18 residues. Germline values: CDR1 SGHTA, CDR2 FQGNSA. This CDR3 is CASSLVEGSGSRTDTQYF. CDR3 DNA sequence: TGTGCCAGCAGCTTAGTCGAAGGTAGCGGGAGTAGGACAGATACGCAGTATTTT.

This clonotype was seen more than once but under ten times. Compared with germline, one end of the junction differs, possibly owing to a read error. The chain has TRBV7-3 and TRBJ2-3; D is perhaps TRBD1 (5 bases). This CDR3 spans 14 amino acids. Germline V gene lookup returns CDR1 SGHTA and CDR2 FQGTGA. CDR3 bases: TGTACCAGCAGCCTCGACAGCTATGGGGATACGCAGTATTTT. It is translated as CTSSLDSYGDTQYF. Filled out from reference TRBV7-3 and TRBJ2-3, the complete variable domain reads GAGVSQTPSNKVTEKGKYVELRCDPISGHTALYWYRQSLGQGPEFLIYFQGTGAADDSGLPNDRFFAVRPEGSVSTLKIQRTERGDSAVYLCTSSLDSYGDTQYFGPGTRLTVL.

The table lists this clonotype with a few counts. The chain combines TRBV7-9 with TRBJ1-4, with D uncertain. The germline CDR1 and CDR2 sequences are SEHNR and FQNEAQ (reference sequence). The CDR3 length is 13 residues. Trimming left V 8 bases short and J 6 bases short, with 13 bases between. CDR3 sequence reads: CASSQVKDEKLFF. As DNA, the CDR3 is TGTGCCAGCTCCCAGGTCAAGGATGAAAAACTGTTTTTT.

This clonotype showed up just a few times. The V gene is TRBV20-1, the J gene TRBJ1-3; D not certain. The V and J ends lost 0 bases and 0 bases respectively, with 15 bases between them. Looked up from germline, CDR1 is DFQATT and CDR2 is SNEGSKA (reference sequence). The CDR3 has 17 residues. The CDR3 DNA reads TGCAGTGCTAGAGATGTGCTGGACTCCGTCTCTGGAAACACCATATATTTT. Protein sequence: CSARDVLDSVSGNTIYF.

The rearrangement uses TRBV6-5 and TRBJ2-1; possibly TRBD2 for D (5 bases). CDR3 length: 15 residues. Germline V gene data show CDR1 as MNHEY and CDR2 as SVGAGI. The V gene lost 6 bases and the J gene lost 0 bases, with 12 bases spanning the gap. The CDR3 DNA is TGTGCCAGCAGCCGGACTGCCCGCTCCTACAATGAGCAGTTCTTC. This sequence encodes CASSRTARSYNEQFF.

This clonotype was counted a few times. The rearrangement links TRBV7-6 to TRBJ2-7; perhaps D is TRBD1 or TRBD2 (5 bases each). The CDR3 spans 14 residues. The ends were cut back, 5 bases at V and 7 bases at J, with 18 bases in the middle. The germline V gene encodes CDR1 SGHVS and CDR2 FNYEAQ. The chain's CDR3 is CASSPLGTGMEQYF. CDR3 coding DNA: TGTGCCAGCAGCCCCCTGGGGACGGGGATGGAGCAGTACTTC.

Ten or more counts support this clonotype. This CDR3 reads CASSQARAKNIQYF. DNA of the CDR3: TGCGCCAGCAGCCAAGCCAGGGCCAAAAACATTCAGTACTTC. This chain uses TRBV4-3 with TRBJ2-4; D ambiguous. The CDR3 covers 14 residues. The V gene's germline CDR1 is LGHNA and CDR2 YSLEER. Between the trimmed V and J ends, which lost 1 base and 1 base, there was a span of 5 bases.

This clonotype was observed a few times. The chain has TRBV5-6 and TRBJ2-1, with 12 bases aligning to TRBD2. The CDR3 covers 17 residues. J was trimmed by 0 bases and V by 5 bases; bases with no gene match: 6. Per germline, CDR1 SGHDT and CDR2 YYEEEE. The CDR3 sequence is CASREGLAGSSYNEQFF. CDR3 in DNA: TGTGCCAGCAGGGAAGGACTAGCGGGAAGCTCCTACAATGAGCAGTTCTTC.